Only a few counts were recorded for the clone carrying this T cell receptor (beta chain). Its antigen is not known. This entry comes from a study of identical twins. Study-wide results and caveats: In cord blood, abundant beta clonotypes had fewer insertions; memory showed no trend. Analyses of zero insertions could be partly confounded by invariant MAIT and iNKT cells.

TCRdb re-called the 5' RACE reads with MiXCR, one entry per CDR3 protein. The sample carries roughly 500,000 distinct CDR3 sequences, 20% to 25% recorded once. V was trimmed by 0 bases and J by 5 bases, leaving 14 bases between them. The CDR3 totals 15 residues. Looked up from germline, CDR1 is ENHRY and CDR2 is SYGVKD. The same data also went into a second study, on T cells expressing NK-cell markers. That work adds: Within the sequenced cohort of eight donors, seven exhibited HCMV seropositivity and one was seronegative.

This sequence joins TRBV10-3 and TRBJ2-7, with D possibly being TRBD1 (6 bases). The specimen was CD4+ T cells sorted from blood. The sequence was obtained from a woman younger than 35 in good health. The CDR3 DNA reads as TGTGCCATCAGTGAGTCCCCACAGGGCGCCCACGAGCAGTACTTC. This translates into CAISESPQGAHEQYF.